Listed below are T cell receptor beta chains from one sample, sequenced in a study of T cells in Graves' hyperthyroidism and ophthalmopathy. TCRdb independently ran MiXCR on the multiplex PCR reads; one entry per CDR3 protein. The repertoire consists of 400,000 or so distinct CDR3 sequences, with 11% to 15% occurring once and the leading ten covering over 25%. The material sequenced was blood. All receptors derive from a man aged 45-65 years with Graves' ophthalmopathy. The CDR3 runs from the conserved cysteine through the conserved F or W. Fields, in order: J gene, clone size, D gene, V gene, CDR3 DNA, CDR3 protein. A D gene is named only where the DNA matches it firmly. Clone sizes are given selectively: once, few, many, or a class where the clone is expanded.

J gene: TRBJ2-3; clone size: many; D gene: NA; V gene: TRBV20-1; CDR3 DNA: TGCAGTGCAAGGGGACTTTCCACAGATACGCAGTATTTT; CDR3 protein: CSARGLSTDTQYF
J gene: TRBJ1-2; clone size: many; D gene: NA; V gene: TRBV28; CDR3 DNA: TGTGCCAGCAGTTCCCTTCCTATGAACGATGGCTACACCTTC; CDR3 protein: CASSSLPMNDGYTF
J gene: TRBJ1-2; clone size: many; D gene: NA; V gene: TRBV7-9; CDR3 DNA: TGTGCCAGCAGCTTCCACTCAGGGAGTCGCGATGGCTACACCTTC; CDR3 protein: CASSFHSGSRDGYTF
J gene: TRBJ2-1; clone size: NA; D gene: TRBD2; V gene: TRBV9; CDR3 DNA: TGTGCCAGCACCCTCTCTAGCGGGGTATACAATGAGCAGTTCTTC; CDR3 protein: CASTLSSGVYNEQFF
J gene: TRBJ2-3; clone size: few; D gene: NA; V gene: TRBV9; CDR3 DNA: TGTGCCAGCAGCGTAGATTCCCCAGATACGCAGTATTTT; CDR3 protein: CASSVDSPDTQYF
J gene: TRBJ1-4; clone size: few; D gene: TRBD1; V gene: TRBV11-2; CDR3 DNA: TGTGCCAGCAGCTTAAGGGACAGCCTGTTTTTT; CDR3 protein: CASSLRDSLFF
J gene: TRBJ2-2; clone size: few; D gene: NA; V gene: TRBV2; CDR3 DNA: TGTGCCAGCAGTGAAGCCAGGATCAGCGCCGGGGAGCTGTTTTTT; CDR3 protein: CASSEARISAGELFF
J gene: TRBJ2-3; clone size: NA; D gene: NA; V gene: TRBV20-1; CDR3 DNA: TGCAGTGCTAGCCCTAGCGGCACAGATACGCAGTATTTT; CDR3 protein: CSASPSGTDTQYF
J gene: TRBJ2-7; clone size: NA; D gene: TRBD2; V gene: TRBV20-1; CDR3 DNA: TGCAGTGCTCCCTACGGCCTGGCTAGCGGGAGTTCGCACGAGCAGTACTTC; CDR3 protein: CSAPYGLASGSSHEQYF
J gene: TRBJ2-3; clone size: NA; D gene: TRBD2; V gene: TRBV20-1; CDR3 DNA: TGCAGTGCCAATCCTCTAGCGGGCTCCACAGATACGCAGTATTTT; CDR3 protein: CSANPLAGSTDTQYF
J gene: TRBJ1-1; clone size: few; D gene: NA; V gene: TRBV3-1; CDR3 DNA: TGTGCCAGCAGCCAAAAAAGGCCCCGAAGTTTTTTCACGGCTTTCTTT; CDR3 protein: CASSQKRPRSFFTAFF
J gene: TRBJ2-1; clone size: NA; D gene: TRBD2; V gene: TRBV6-5; CDR3 DNA: TGTGCCAGCAGTTACTCGGGACTAGCGGGAGAGGGGAATGAGCAGTTCTTC; CDR3 protein: CASSYSGLAGEGNEQFF
J gene: TRBJ2-5; clone size: many; D gene: NA; V gene: TRBV9; CDR3 DNA: TGTGCCAGCTCCTTGGACACCCAAGAGACCCAGTACTTC; CDR3 protein: CASSLDTQETQYF
J gene: TRBJ2-1; clone size: NA; D gene: NA; V gene: TRBV28; CDR3 DNA: TGTGCCAGCAGTTCAACGTCTAGCGATGAGCAGTTCTTC; CDR3 protein: CASSSTSSDEQFF
J gene: TRBJ1-1; clone size: NA; D gene: TRBD1; V gene: TRBV20-1; CDR3 DNA: TGCAGTGCTAGGGACAGGCCGAACACTGAAGCTTTCTTT; CDR3 protein: CSARDRPNTEAFF
J gene: TRBJ1-1; clone size: NA; D gene: TRBD1; V gene: TRBV6-2/TRBV6-3; CDR3 DNA: TGTGTCAGCAGTGACAGGGGGAAGGGCACTGAAGCTTTCTTT; CDR3 protein: CVSSDRGKGTEAFF
J gene: TRBJ2-1; clone size: many; D gene: NA; V gene: TRBV5-1; CDR3 DNA: TGCGCCAGCAGTCTTGGCAGGAGGGACAATGAGCAGTTCTTC; CDR3 protein: CASSLGRRDNEQFF
J gene: TRBJ2-7; clone size: few; D gene: NA; V gene: TRBV29-1; CDR3 DNA: TGCAGCGTTCTAGGGTGGATACAGGGAGGCCACGAGCAGTACTTC; CDR3 protein: CSVLGWIQGGHEQYF
J gene: TRBJ2-1; clone size: few; D gene: NA; V gene: TRBV27; CDR3 DNA: TGTGCCAGCAGTTTATCGAATCTAGCCAATGAGCAGTTCTTC; CDR3 protein: CASSLSNLANEQFF
J gene: TRBJ2-2; clone size: many; D gene: NA; V gene: TRBV7-8; CDR3 DNA: TGTGCCAGCAGCTTGCGTATGCTGGTGGGAGGGAACACCGGGGAGCTGTTTTTT; CDR3 protein: CASSLRMLVGGNTGELFF
J gene: TRBJ1-5; clone size: NA; D gene: TRBD1; V gene: TRBV19; CDR3 DNA: TGTGCCAGTAGTAGACAGGGGAAGGCGAATCAGCCCCAGCATTTT; CDR3 protein: CASSRQGKANQPQHF
J gene: TRBJ2-3; clone size: many; D gene: NA; V gene: TRBV3-1; CDR3 DNA: TGTGCCAGCAGCCAAGCTCTTGGGGGAATCACAGATACGCAGTATTTT; CDR3 protein: CASSQALGGITDTQYF
J gene: TRBJ1-3; clone size: once; D gene: NA; V gene: TRBV29-1; CDR3 DNA: TGCAGCGTTGGCACATCTGGAAACGCCATATATTTT; CDR3 protein: CSVGTSGNAIYF
J gene: TRBJ2-7; clone size: many; D gene: NA; V gene: TRBV3-1; CDR3 DNA: TGTGCCAGCAGCCAATACACAGGGTCCTACGAGCAGTACTTC; CDR3 protein: CASSQYTGSYEQYF
J gene: TRBJ2-6; clone size: NA; D gene: TRBD2; V gene: TRBV10-3; CDR3 DNA: TGTGCCATCAGTGAAGCGGGAACCGTCCCTGGGGCCAACGTCCTGACTTTC; CDR3 protein: CAISEAGTVPGANVLTF
J gene: TRBJ2-7; clone size: NA; D gene: NA; V gene: TRBV7-6; CDR3 DNA: TGTGCCAGCAGCTCCGGACCATCCTACGAGCAGTACTTC; CDR3 protein: CASSSGPSYEQYF
J gene: TRBJ2-1; clone size: NA; D gene: TRBD1; V gene: TRBV19; CDR3 DNA: TGTGCCAGTAGCAACATAAACAGGGGCGCCTACAATGAGCAGTTCTTC; CDR3 protein: CASSNINRGAYNEQFF
J gene: TRBJ2-1; clone size: NA; D gene: NA; V gene: TRBV9; CDR3 DNA: TGTGCCAGCAGCCCTCGACAGGTTTCCTACAATGAGCAGTTCTTC; CDR3 protein: CASSPRQVSYNEQFF
J gene: TRBJ1-4; clone size: many; D gene: NA; V gene: TRBV3-1; CDR3 DNA: TGTGCCAGCAGCCAGACACTAACTAATGAAAAACTGTTTTTT; CDR3 protein: CASSQTLTNEKLFF
J gene: TRBJ1-1; clone size: NA; D gene: NA; V gene: TRBV10-3; CDR3 DNA: TGTGCCATCACTGAGTCCCGTCGGGGATCCACTGAAGCTTTCTTT; CDR3 protein: CAITESRRGSTEAFF
J gene: TRBJ1-1; clone size: few; D gene: NA; V gene: TRBV5-6; CDR3 DNA: TGTGCCAGCAGGGGTTCGGGTTATGCGACTGAAGCTTTCTTT; CDR3 protein: CASRGSGYATEAFF
J gene: TRBJ1-5; clone size: NA; D gene: TRBD1; V gene: TRBV30; CDR3 DNA: TGTGCCTGGAGCCGCCCCCCAGGGGGGAGCAATCAGCCCCAGCATTTT; CDR3 protein: CAWSRPPGGSNQPQHF
J gene: TRBJ2-1; clone size: few; D gene: NA; V gene: TRBV6-1; CDR3 DNA: TGTGCCAGCAGAGCAGGGGGGGCCTACAATGAGCAGTTCTTC; CDR3 protein: CASRAGGAYNEQFF
J gene: TRBJ2-1; clone size: NA; D gene: TRBD2; V gene: TRBV19; CDR3 DNA: TGTGCCAGTAGTATGGAGGGACTAGTACTCAATGAGCAGTTCTTC; CDR3 protein: CASSMEGLVLNEQFF
J gene: TRBJ2-5; clone size: many; D gene: NA; V gene: TRBV27; CDR3 DNA: TGTGCCAGCAGTTCAACAGGGTACCAAGAGACCCAGTACTTC; CDR3 protein: CASSSTGYQETQYF
J gene: TRBJ2-7; clone size: few; D gene: TRBD1; V gene: TRBV29-1; CDR3 DNA: TGCAGCGTTGTAGGACAGGGCTCCTACGAGCAGTACTTC; CDR3 protein: CSVVGQGSYEQYF
J gene: TRBJ2-1; clone size: few; D gene: TRBD1; V gene: TRBV19; CDR3 DNA: TGTGCCAGTAGAACGGACAGGGTTTCCTACAATGAGCAGTTCTTC; CDR3 protein: CASRTDRVSYNEQFF
J gene: TRBJ2-1; clone size: NA; D gene: TRBD2; V gene: TRBV18; CDR3 DNA: TGTGCCAGCTCACCTCGAGAGGGACTATACAATGAGCGGTTCTTC; CDR3 protein: CASSPREGLYNERFF
J gene: TRBJ1-5; clone size: many; D gene: NA; V gene: TRBV30; CDR3 DNA: TGTGCCTGGAGTAATAGTGAGCGCCAGCCCCAGCATTTT; CDR3 protein: CAWSNSERQPQHF
J gene: TRBJ1-3; clone size: few; D gene: NA; V gene: TRBV14; CDR3 DNA: TGTGCCAGCAGCCACACAGGGACCAAAAACACCATATATTTT; CDR3 protein: CASSHTGTKNTIYF
J gene: TRBJ1-5; clone size: NA; D gene: NA; V gene: TRBV19; CDR3 DNA: TGTGCCAGTAAGCTACAGGGTCTAGGGAATCAGCCCCAGCATTTT; CDR3 protein: CASKLQGLGNQPQHF
J gene: TRBJ2-3; clone size: many; D gene: NA; V gene: TRBV7-9; CDR3 DNA: TGTGCCAGCAGCATCACAGGGCTCAGCACAGATACGCAGTATTTT; CDR3 protein: CASSITGLSTDTQYF